A selection of T cell receptor beta chains follows, all from one sample in a study of control samples from healthy donors and cancer patients. Some clones are missing from TCRdb's copy, which holds only in-frame ones; the method was immunoSEQ multiplex PCR. The sample shows 150,000 to 200,000 clones, just over 90% of them seen only once. Sequenced input: blood. Receptors were obtained from a man aged 25-45 years in good health. Each CDR3 is given with its conserved first and last residue. The D gene is left open where the match is weak. Clone size is shown for a subset of rows, as once, few, many or a class of expanded clone.

>TRBD1|TRBJ1-1|TRBV10-3|NA
TGTGCCATCAGTCCCGGGACAGGGCCGAACACTGAAGCTTTCTTT
CAISPGTGPNTEAFF
>NA|TRBJ1-1|TRBV5-1|NA
TGCGCCAGCAGCTTTGGGCCTGTGAACACTGAAGCTTTCTTT
CASSFGPVNTEAFF
>NA|TRBJ1-1|TRBV9|NA
TGTGCCAGCAGCGTCGGGGGGCTCATTCGGGAAGCTTTCTTT
CASSVGGLIREAFF
>NA|TRBJ2-3|TRBV7-3|NA
TGTGCCAGCAGCTTGGGTCCCGAGGGAACAGATACGCAGTATTTT
CASSLGPEGTDTQYF
>TRBD2|TRBJ2-1|TRBV5-6|few
TGTGCCAGCAGCTTGCGGTCCGGGGGGATGAATGAGCAGTTCTTC
CASSLRSGGMNEQFF
>NA|TRBJ1-1|TRBV5-1|NA
TGCGCCAGCAGCTTGTTGGGTTCCACTACGAACACTGAAGCTTTCTTT
CASSLLGSTTNTEAFF
>TRBD1|TRBJ2-7|TRBV6-5|NA
TGTGCCAGCAGTTTAGGACAGGACTACGAGCAGTACTTC
CASSLGQDYEQYF
>NA|TRBJ1-4|TRBV27|NA
TGTGCCAGCAGTATTGGGGCGACGGATGAAAAACTGTTTTTT
CASSIGATDEKLFF
>TRBD1|TRBJ1-6|TRBV2|NA
TGTGCCAGCAGACAGGGGGCTGCAGATAATTCACCCCTCCACTTT
CASRQGAADNSPLHF
>NA|TRBJ1-2|TRBV5-8|NA
TGTGCCAGCAGCTGGACAGCGGCAAACTATGGCTACACCTTC
CASSWTAANYGYTF
>NA|TRBJ2-2|TRBV9|once
TGTGCCAGCAGCGTAGCTGGGGGTCCCGTTATCGGGGAGCTGTTTTTT
CASSVAGGPVIGELFF
>TRBD1|TRBJ1-5|TRBV7-9|NA
TGTGCCAGCAGCTCGGGACAGGTATCCAATCAGCCCCAGCATTTT
CASSSGQVSNQPQHF
>NA|TRBJ1-1|TRBV5-1|NA
TGCGCCAGCAGCTTGGTAGCCAACTTGAACACTGAAGCTTTCTTT
CASSLVANLNTEAFF
>NA|TRBJ1-5|TRBV5-1|NA
TGCGCCAGCAGCTTGGCAGGGGATGGCAATCAGCCCCAGCATTTT
CASSLAGDGNQPQHF
>TRBD2|TRBJ2-5|TRBV5-1|NA
TGCGCCAGCAGCTCAGGACTAGCGGGGGTCCAAGAGACCCAGTACTTC
CASSSGLAGVQETQYF
>TRBD2|TRBJ2-3|TRBV18|NA
TGTGCCAGCTCACTTCGGACTAGCGGGAGCACAGATACGCAGTATTTT
CASSLRTSGSTDTQYF
>NA|TRBJ1-5|TRBV7-2|NA
TGTGCCAGCAGCTTAGTGGGGACCTCGCAGCCCCAGCATTTT
CASSLVGTSQPQHF
>NA|TRBJ1-2|TRBV15|NA
TGTGCCACCAGCACGTACGAGGGGGAAACCTATGGCTACACCTTC
CATSTYEGETYGYTF
>NA|TRBJ2-2|TRBV4-1|NA
TGCGCCAGCTCTAACACCGGGGAGCTGTTTTTT
CASSNTGELFF
>TRBD2|TRBJ2-1|TRBV30|NA
TGTGCCTGGAGTGTACAAAGCGGGAGCTCCTACAATGAGCAGTTCTTC
CAWSVQSGSSYNEQFF
>NA|TRBJ1-4|TRBV2|NA
TGTGCCAGCAGTCCGCAGGTAGCGTTGGGTGAAAAACTGTTTTTT
CASSPQVALGEKLFF
>NA|TRBJ2-2|TRBV20-1|NA
TGCAGTGCTAGTACTAGCATGACCGGGGAGCTGTTTTTT
CSASTSMTGELFF
>TRBD2|TRBJ2-2|TRBV5-6|NA
TGTGCCAGCAGCTTAATAGGGACTAGCGTTACCGGGGAGCTGTTTTTT
CASSLIGTSVTGELFF
>NA|TRBJ2-5|TRBV5-1|NA
TGCGCCAGCAGCTTGGATTGGGACCGAAGAGAGACCCAGTACTTC
CASSLDWDRRETQYF
>TRBD1|TRBJ1-5|TRBV19|NA
TGTGCCAGTACCCACGGGACAGGTAGCAATCAGCCCCAGCATTTT
CASTHGTGSNQPQHF
>TRBD1|TRBJ1-2|TRBV6-1|NA
TGTGCCGGCAGTGTAATTGCAGGGGGAAACTATGGCTACACCTTC
CAGSVIAGGNYGYTF
>TRBD1|TRBJ2-3|TRBV27|NA
TGTGCCAGCAGTTCCCTTAGGGACAGGGCCACAGATACGCAGTATTTT
CASSSLRDRATDTQYF
>TRBD2|TRBJ2-7|TRBV3-1/TRBV3-2|NA
TGTGCCAGCAGCCAATATAGGACTAGGCAGTACTTC
CASSQYRTRQYF
>NA|TRBJ1-2|TRBV7-6|few
TGTGCCAGCAGCGAAAGCCCAGCCGACTATGGCTACACCTTC
CASSESPADYGYTF
>NA|TRBJ1-2|TRBV28|NA
TGTGCCAGCAGTGGGACGGTGAAGAACTATGGCTACACCTTC
CASSGTVKNYGYTF
>TRBD1|TRBJ1-2|TRBV15|NA
TGTGCCACCAGCAGGCCAAGGGGGCAGAACTATGGCTACACCTTC
CATSRPRGQNYGYTF
>NA|TRBJ1-2|TRBV19|NA
TGTGCCAGTAGTGGACAAAACTATGGCTACACCTTC
CASSGQNYGYTF
>TRBD2|TRBJ2-2|TRBV7-9|NA
TGTGCCAGCAGCTTAGATAGGACTAGTCTGGTCACCGGGGAGCTGTTTTTT
CASSLDRTSLVTGELFF
>NA|TRBJ1-4|TRBV27|NA
TGTGCCAGCAGTTTAAACCCTCCGGACAAACTGTTTTTT
CASSLNPPDKLFF
>TRBD2|TRBJ2-3|TRBV5-1|NA
TGCGCCAGCAGCTTGTATCGGGGGGTAGGCGGGAGCACAGATACGCAGTATTTT
CASSLYRGVGGSTDTQYF
>NA|TRBJ2-7|TRBV7-2|NA
TGTGCCAGCAGCTTGGGCAGGGACTACGAGCAGTACTTC
CASSLGRDYEQYF
>TRBD2|TRBJ2-7|TRBV5-5|NA
TGTGCCAGCAGCTTGGAAGGCCGTCGGACTAGCGGAGTCGGAGAGCAGTACTTC
CASSLEGRRTSGVGEQYF
>NA|TRBJ2-5|TRBV6-5|NA
TGTGCCAGCAGTACCAGGAGCCTACAAGAGACCCAGTACTTC
CASSTRSLQETQYF
>TRBD2|TRBJ2-7|TRBV28|NA
TGTGCCAGCAGTTCGGGACTAGTAACCTACGAGCAGTACTTC
CASSSGLVTYEQYF
>NA|TRBJ2-5|TRBV3-1/TRBV3-2|NA
TGTGCCAGCAGCCAATCGGGGGCCCAAGGGACCCAGTACTTC
CASSQSGAQGTQYF
>TRBD1|TRBJ2-2|TRBV5-1|NA
TGCGCCAGCACCGGACAGGGAACGACCGGGGAGCTGTTTTTT
CASTGQGTTGELFF
>TRBD2|TRBJ2-3|TRBV7-8|once
TGTGCCAGCAGCTACCTAGCGGGGGGGGGCACAGATACGCAGTATTTT
CASSYLAGGGTDTQYF
>TRBD2|TRBJ2-1|TRBV14|NA
TGTGCCAGCAGCGCCCGACTAGCGGGCAATGAGCAGTTCTTC
CASSARLAGNEQFF
>NA|TRBJ1-1|TRBV15|NA
TGTGCCACCAGCGGGGGAGGGGAAGCTTTCTTT
CATSGGGEAFF
>TRBD2|TRBJ2-2|TRBV6-2/TRBV6-3|NA
TGTGCCAGCAGTTACCCGGGACTAGCGGCTACCGGGGAGCTGTTTTTT
CASSYPGLAATGELFF
>NA|TRBJ2-2|TRBV9|NA
TGTGCCAGCAGCCCCCCGGGCAGGGGTTTCACCGGGGAGCTGTTTTTT
CASSPPGRGFTGELFF
>NA|TRBJ2-7|TRBV11-2|few
TGTGCCAGCAGCACCCCCCTAGGCGGGCGAAGCTCCTACGAGCAGTACTTC
CASSTPLGGRSSYEQYF
>NA|TRBJ2-1|TRBV3-1/TRBV3-2|NA
TGTGCCAGCAGCCAAGATAGCCTTGAGCAGTTCTTC
CASSQDSLEQFF
>TRBD1|TRBJ1-5|TRBV19|NA
TGTGCCAGTTCCGATCGCGACAGGGGGCATCAGCCCCAGCATTTT
CASSDRDRGHQPQHF
>NA|TRBJ1-2|TRBV7-2|NA
TGTGCCAGCAGTTCGGATCTGACAGCTCGCTACACCTTC
CASSSDLTARYTF
>NA|TRBJ2-1|TRBV14|NA
TGTGCCAGCAGCCACTTATCAGGGTCATCCTACAATGAGCAGTTCTTC
CASSHLSGSSYNEQFF